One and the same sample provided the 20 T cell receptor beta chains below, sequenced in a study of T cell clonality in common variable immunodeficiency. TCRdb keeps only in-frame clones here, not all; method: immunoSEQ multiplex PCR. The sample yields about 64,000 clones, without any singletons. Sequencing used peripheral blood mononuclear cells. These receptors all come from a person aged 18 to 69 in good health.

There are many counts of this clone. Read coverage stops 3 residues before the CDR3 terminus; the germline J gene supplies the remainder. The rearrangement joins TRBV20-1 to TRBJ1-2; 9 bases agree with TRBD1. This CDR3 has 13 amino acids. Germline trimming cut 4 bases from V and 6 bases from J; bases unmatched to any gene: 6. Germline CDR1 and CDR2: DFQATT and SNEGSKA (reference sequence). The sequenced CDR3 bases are TGCAGTGCTAAAGACAGGGGGTTGGATGGC. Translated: CSAKDRGLDG. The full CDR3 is CSAKDRGLDGYTF.

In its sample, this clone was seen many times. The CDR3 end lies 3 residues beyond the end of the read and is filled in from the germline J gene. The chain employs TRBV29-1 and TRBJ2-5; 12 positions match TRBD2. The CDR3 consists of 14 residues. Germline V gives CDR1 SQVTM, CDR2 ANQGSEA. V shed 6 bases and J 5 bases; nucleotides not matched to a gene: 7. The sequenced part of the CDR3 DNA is TGCAGCGTCCGACTAGCGGGAGTCTGGGAGACC. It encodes CSVRLAGVWET. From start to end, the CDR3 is CSVRLAGVWETQYF. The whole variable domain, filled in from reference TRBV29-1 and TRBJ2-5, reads SAVISQKPSRDICQRGTSLTIQCQVDSQVTMMFWYRQQPGQSLTLIATANQGSEATYESGFVIDKFPISRPNLTFSTLTVSNMSPEDSSIYLCSVRLAGVWETQYFGPGTRLLVL.

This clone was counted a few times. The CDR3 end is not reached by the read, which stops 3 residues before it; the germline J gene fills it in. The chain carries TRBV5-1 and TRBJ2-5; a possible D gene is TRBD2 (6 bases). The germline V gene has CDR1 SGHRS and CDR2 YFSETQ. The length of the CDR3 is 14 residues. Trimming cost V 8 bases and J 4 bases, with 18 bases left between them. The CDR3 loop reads CARGFPGTRETQYF. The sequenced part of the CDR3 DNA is TGCGCCAGGGGGTTTCCGGGGACTCGAGAGACC.

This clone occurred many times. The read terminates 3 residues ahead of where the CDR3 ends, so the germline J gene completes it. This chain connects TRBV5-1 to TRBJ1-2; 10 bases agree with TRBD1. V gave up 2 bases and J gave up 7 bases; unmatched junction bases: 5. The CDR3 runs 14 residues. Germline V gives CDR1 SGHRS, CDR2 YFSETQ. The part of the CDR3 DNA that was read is TGCGCCAGCAGCTTCGGGACAGGGGAAAGTGGC. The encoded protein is CASSFGTGESG. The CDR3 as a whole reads CASSFGTGESGYTF.

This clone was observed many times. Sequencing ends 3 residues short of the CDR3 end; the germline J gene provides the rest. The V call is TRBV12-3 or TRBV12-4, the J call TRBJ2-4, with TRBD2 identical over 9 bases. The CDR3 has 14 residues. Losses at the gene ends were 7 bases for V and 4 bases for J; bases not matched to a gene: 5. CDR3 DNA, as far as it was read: TGTGCCAGCACCCGCGGACTAGCGAAAAACATT. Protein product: CASTRGLAKNI. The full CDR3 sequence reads CASTRGLAKNIQYF.

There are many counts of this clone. CDR3 sequence reads: CASSPSGRGDNEQFF. The sequenced part of the CDR3 DNA is TGTGCCAGCAGCCCCTCGGGCAGGGGTGACAATGAG. J is TRBJ2-1 and V is TRBV7-2; weak D call: TRBD1 (6 bases). The CDR3 is cut off 3 residues early in the read; its end comes from the germline J gene. Germline CDR1 is SGHTA and CDR2 is FQGNSA. The length of the CDR3 is 15 residues. Trimming took off 5 bases at V and 5 bases at J, with 16 bases between the two ends. Using reference TRBV7-2 and TRBJ2-1 for the parts outside the CDR3, the full variable domain is GAGVSQSPSNKVTEKGKDVELRCDPISGHTALYWYRQSLGQGLEFLIYFQGNSAPDKSGLPSDRFSAERTGGSVSTLTIQRTQQEDSAVYLCASSPSGRGDNEQFFGPGTRLTVL.

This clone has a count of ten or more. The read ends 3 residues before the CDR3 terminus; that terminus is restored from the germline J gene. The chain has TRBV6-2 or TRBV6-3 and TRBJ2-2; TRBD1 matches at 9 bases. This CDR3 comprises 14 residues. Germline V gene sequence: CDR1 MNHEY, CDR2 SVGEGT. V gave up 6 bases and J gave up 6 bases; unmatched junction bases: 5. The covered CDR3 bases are TGTGCCAGCAGCAGGACAGGGGAAGCCGGGGAG. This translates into CASSRTGEAGE. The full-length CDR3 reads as CASSRTGEAGELFF.

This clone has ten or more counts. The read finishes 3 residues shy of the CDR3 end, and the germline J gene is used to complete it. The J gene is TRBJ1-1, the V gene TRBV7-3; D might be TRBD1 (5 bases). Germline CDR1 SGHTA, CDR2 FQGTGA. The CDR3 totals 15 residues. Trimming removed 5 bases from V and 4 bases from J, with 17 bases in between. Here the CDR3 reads CASSPTRERGTEAFF. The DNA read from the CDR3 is TGTGCCAGCAGCCCCACCCGAGAAAGGGGCACTGAA.

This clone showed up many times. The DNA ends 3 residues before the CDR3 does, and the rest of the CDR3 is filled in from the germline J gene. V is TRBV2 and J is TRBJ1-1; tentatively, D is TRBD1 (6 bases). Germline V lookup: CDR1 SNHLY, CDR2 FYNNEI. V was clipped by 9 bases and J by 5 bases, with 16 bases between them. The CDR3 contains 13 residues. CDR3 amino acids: CARKQGFGTEAFF. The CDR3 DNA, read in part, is TGTGCCAGGAAACAGGGATTCGGTACTGAA.

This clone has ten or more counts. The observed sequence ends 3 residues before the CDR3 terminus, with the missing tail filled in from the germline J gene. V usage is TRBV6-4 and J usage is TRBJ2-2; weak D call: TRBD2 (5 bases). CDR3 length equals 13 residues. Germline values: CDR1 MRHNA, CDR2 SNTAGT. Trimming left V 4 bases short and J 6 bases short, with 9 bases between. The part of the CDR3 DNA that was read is TGTGCCAGCAGTGCCCTAGCAGCCGGGGAG. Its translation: CASSALAAGE. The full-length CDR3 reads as CASSALAAGELFF.

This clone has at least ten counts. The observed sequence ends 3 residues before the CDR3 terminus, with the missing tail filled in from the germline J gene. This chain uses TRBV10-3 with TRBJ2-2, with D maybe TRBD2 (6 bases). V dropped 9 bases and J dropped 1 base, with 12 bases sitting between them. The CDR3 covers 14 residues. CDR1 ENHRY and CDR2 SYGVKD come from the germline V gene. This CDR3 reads CAIQLAENTGELFF. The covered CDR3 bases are TGTGCCATTCAACTAGCAGAGAACACCGGGGAG.

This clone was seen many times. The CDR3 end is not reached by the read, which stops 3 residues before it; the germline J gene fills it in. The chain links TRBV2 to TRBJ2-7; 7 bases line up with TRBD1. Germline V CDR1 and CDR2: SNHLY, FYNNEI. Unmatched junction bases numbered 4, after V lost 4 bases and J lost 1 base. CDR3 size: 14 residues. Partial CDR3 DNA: TGTGCCAGCAGTGTGGGACAGCGGTCCTACGAG. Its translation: CASSVGQRSYE. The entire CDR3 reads CASSVGQRSYEQYF.

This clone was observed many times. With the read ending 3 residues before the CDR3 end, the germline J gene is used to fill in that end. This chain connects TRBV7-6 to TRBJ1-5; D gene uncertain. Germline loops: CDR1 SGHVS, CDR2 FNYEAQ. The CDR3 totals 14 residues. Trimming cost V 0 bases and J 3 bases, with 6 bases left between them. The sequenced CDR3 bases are TGTGCCAGCAGCTTAGCTGCCTACAATCAGCCC. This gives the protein CASSLAAYNQP. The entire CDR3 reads CASSLAAYNQPQHF.

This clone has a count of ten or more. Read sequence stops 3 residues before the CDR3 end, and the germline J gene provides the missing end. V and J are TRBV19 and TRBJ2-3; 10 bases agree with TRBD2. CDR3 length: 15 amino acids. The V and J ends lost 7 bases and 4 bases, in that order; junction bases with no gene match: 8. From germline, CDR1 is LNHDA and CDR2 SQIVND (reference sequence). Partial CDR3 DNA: TGTGCCAGTAAGCGGGAGGGCGGTTCATCAGATACG. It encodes CASKREGGSSDT. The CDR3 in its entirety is CASKREGGSSDTQYF.

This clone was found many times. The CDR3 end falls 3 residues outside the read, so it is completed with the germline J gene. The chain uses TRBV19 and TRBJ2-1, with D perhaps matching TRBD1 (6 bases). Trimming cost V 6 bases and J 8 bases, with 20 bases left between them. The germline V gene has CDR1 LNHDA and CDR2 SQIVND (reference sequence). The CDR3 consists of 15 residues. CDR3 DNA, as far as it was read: TGTGCCAGTAGAACCCCTGGGGGCTCCTCAGATGAG. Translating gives CASRTPGGSSDE. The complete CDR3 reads CASRTPGGSSDEQFF. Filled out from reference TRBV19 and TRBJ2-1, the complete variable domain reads DGGITQSPKYLFRKEGQNVTLSCEQNLNHDAMYWYRQDPGQGLRLIYYSQIVNDFQKGDIAEGYSVSREKKESFPLTVTSAQKNPTAFYLCASRTPGGSSDEQFFGPGTRLTVL.

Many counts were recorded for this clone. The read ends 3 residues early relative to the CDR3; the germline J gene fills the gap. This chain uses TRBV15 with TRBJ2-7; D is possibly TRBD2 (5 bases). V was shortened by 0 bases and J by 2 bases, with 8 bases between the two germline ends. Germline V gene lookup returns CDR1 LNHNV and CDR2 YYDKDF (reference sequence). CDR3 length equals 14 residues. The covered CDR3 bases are TGTGCCACCAGCAGAGAGAGCGGTGCCTACGAG. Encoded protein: CATSRESGAYE. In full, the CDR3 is CATSRESGAYEQYF.

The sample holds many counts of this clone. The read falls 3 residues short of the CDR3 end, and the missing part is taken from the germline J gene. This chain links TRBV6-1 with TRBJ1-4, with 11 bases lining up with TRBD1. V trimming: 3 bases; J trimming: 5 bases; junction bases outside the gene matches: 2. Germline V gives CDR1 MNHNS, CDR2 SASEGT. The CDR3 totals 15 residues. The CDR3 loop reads CASSEGTGGNEKLFF. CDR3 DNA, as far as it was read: TGTGCCAGCAGTGAGGGGACAGGGGGGAATGAAAAA.

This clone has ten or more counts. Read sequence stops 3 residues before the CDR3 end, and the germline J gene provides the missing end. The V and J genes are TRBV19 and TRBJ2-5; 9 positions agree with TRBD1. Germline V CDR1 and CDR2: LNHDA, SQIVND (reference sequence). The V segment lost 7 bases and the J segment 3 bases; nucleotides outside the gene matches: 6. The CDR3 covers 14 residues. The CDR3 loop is CASKPGQGKETQYF. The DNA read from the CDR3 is TGTGCCAGTAAACCGGGACAGGGAAAAGAGACC.

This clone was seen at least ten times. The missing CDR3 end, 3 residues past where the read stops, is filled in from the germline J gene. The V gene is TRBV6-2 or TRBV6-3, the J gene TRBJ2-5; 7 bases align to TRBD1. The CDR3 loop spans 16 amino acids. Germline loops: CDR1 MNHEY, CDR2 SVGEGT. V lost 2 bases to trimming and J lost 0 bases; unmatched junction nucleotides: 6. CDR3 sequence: CASSYRYGQDQETQYF. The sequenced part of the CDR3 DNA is TGTGCCAGCAGTTACCGATATGGACAGGACCAAGAGACC.

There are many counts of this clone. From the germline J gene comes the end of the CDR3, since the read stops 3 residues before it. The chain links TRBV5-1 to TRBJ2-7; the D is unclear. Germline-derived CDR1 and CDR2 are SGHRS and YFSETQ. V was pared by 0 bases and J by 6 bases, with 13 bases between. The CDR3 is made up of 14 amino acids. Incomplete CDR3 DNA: TGCGCCAGCAGCTTGGAGTTCTTAGGCGGCGAG. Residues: CASSLEFLGGE. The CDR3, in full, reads CASSLEFLGGEQYF.